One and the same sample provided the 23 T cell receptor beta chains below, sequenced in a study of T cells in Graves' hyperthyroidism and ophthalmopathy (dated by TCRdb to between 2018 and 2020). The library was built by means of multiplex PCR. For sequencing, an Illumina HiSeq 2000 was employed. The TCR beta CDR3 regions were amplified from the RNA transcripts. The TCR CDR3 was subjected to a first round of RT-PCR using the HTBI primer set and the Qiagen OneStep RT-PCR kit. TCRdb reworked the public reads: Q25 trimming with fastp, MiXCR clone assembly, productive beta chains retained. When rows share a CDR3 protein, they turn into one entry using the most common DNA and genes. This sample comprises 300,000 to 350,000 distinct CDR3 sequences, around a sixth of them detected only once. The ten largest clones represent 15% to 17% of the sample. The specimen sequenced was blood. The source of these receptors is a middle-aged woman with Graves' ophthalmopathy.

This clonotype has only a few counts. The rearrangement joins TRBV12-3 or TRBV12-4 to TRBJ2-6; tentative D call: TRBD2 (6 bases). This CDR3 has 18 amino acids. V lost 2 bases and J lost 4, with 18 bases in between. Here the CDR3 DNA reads TGTGCCAGCAGTTTATGGGCTAGCGAGGCAACCGGGGCCAACGTCCTGACTTTC. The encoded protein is CASSLWASEATGANVLTF.

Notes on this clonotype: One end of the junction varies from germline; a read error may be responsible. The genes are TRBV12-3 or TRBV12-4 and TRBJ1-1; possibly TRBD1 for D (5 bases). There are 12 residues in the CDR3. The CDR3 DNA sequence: TGTGCCAGCCAGGCGGGGCTCACTGAAACTTTCTTT. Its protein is CASQAGLTETFF.

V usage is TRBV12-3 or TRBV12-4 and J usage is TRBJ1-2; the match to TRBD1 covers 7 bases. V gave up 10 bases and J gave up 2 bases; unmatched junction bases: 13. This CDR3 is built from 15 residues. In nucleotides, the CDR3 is TGTGCCACTACACGAAGGGGGCTGGTAAACTATGGCTACACCTTC. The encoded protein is CATTRRGLVNYGYTF.

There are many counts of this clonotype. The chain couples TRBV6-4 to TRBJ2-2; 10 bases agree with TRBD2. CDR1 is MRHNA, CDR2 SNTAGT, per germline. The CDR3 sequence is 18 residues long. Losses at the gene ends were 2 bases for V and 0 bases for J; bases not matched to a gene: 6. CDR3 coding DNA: TGTGCCAGCAGTGACCTAGCGGGAGTTTACACGAACACCGGGGAGCTGTTTTTT. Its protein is CASSDLAGVYTNTGELFF.

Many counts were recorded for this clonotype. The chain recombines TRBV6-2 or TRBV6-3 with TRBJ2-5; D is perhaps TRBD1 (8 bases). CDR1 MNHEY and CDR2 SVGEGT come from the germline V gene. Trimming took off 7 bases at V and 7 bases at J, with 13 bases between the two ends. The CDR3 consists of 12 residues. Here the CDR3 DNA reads TGTGCCAGCACCCACAGGGGGGGGACCCAGTACTTC. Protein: CASTHRGGTQYF.

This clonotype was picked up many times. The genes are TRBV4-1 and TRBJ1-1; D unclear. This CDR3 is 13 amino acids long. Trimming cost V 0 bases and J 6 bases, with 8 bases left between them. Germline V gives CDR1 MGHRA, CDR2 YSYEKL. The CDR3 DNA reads TGCGCCAGCAGCCAAGAGAGGCAGCCTGAAGCTTTCTTT. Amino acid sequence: CASSQERQPEAFF.

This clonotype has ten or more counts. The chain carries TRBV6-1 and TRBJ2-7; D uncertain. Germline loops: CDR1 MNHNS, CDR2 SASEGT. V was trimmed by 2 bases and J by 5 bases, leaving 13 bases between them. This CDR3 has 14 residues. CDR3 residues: CASSEIVGHNEQYF. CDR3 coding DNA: TGTGCCAGCAGTGAAATTGTAGGGCACAACGAGCAGTACTTC.

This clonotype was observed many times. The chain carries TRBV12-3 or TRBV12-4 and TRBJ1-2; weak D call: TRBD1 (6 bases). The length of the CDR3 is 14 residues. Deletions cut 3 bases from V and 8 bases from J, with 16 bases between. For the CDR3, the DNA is TGTGCCAGCAGTTTTAGGGGGACGTCAGGCGGCTACACCTTC. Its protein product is CASSFRGTSGGYTF.

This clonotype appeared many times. For the CDR3, the DNA is TGTGCCAGCAGCTTAGATCTCCCGGGACAGGGGGATGGCTACACCTTC. Protein sequence: CASSLDLPGQGDGYTF. The chain combines TRBV11-2 with TRBJ1-2; 11 nucleotides match TRBD1. Germline V gives CDR1 SGHAT, CDR2 FQNNGV. The J segment lost 6 bases and the V segment lost 0 bases, leaving 6 bases of the junction unmatched. There are 16 residues in the CDR3.

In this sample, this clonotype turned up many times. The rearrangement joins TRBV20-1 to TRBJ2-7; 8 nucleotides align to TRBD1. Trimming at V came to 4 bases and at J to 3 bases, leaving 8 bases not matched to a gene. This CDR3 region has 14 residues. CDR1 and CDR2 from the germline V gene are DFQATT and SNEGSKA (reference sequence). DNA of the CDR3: TGCAGTGCTACCACAGGGGGTGTTAGCTACGAGCAGTACTTC. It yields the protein CSATTGGVSYEQYF.

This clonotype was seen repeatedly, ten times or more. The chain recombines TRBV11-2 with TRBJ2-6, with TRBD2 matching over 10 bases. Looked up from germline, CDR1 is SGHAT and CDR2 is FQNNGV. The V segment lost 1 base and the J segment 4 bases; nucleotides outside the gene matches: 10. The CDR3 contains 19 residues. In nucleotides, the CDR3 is TGTGCCAGCAGCTTAGTTTTTAGCGGGAGGATCTCCGGGGCCAACGTCCTGACTTTC. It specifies CASSLVFSGRISGANVLTF. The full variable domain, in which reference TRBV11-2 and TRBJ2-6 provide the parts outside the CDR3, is EAGVAQSPRYKIIEKRQSVAFWCNPISGHATLYWYQQILGQGPKLLIQFQNNGVVDDSQLPKDRFSAERLKGVDSTLKIQPAKLEDSAVYLCASSLVFSGRISGANVLTFGAGSRLTVL.

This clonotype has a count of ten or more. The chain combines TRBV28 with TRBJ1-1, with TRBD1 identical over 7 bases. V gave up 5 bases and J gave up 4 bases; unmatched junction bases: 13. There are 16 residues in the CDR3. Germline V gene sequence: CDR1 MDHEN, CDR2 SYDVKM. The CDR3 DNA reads TGTGCCAGCAGTACATCCAGGGGGTTGTTGGGCACTGAAGCTTTCTTT. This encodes CASSTSRGLLGTEAFF.

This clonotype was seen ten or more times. The CDR3 coding sequence is TGTGCCAGCAGCTTTTTCGGCACTGAAGCTTTCTTT. This gives the protein CASSFFGTEAFF. The chain joins TRBV11-2 to TRBJ1-1; no firm D call. The germline V and J ends were trimmed by 3 bases and 4 bases, with 6 bases remaining between them. Germline CDR1 reads SGHAT; CDR2 reads FQNNGV. This CDR3 is built from 12 residues.

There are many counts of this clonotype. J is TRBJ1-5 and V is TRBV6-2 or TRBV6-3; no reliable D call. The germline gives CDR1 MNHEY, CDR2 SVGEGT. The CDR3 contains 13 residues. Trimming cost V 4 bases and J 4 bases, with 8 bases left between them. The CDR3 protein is CASSSLRNQPQHF. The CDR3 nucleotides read TGTGCCAGCAGTTCCCTGCGGAATCAGCCCCAGCATTTT.

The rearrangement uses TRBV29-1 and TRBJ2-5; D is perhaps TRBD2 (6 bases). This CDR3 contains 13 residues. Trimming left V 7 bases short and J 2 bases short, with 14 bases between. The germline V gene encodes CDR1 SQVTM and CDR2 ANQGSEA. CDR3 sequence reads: CSALGGSQETQYF. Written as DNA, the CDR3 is TGCAGCGCCCTGGGGGGATCTCAAGAGACCCAGTACTTC.

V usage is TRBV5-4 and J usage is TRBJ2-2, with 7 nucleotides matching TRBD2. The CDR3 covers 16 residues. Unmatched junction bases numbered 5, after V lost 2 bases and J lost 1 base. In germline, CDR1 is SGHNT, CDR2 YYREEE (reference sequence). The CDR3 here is CASSFPASGNTGELFF. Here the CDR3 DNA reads TGTGCCAGCAGCTTTCCGGCTAGCGGGAACACCGGGGAGCTGTTTTTT. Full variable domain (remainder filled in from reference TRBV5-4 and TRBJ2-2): ETGVTQSPTHLIKTRGQQVTLRCSSQSGHNTVSWYQQALGQGPQFIFQYYREEENGRGNFPPRFSGLQFPNYSSELNVNALELDDSALYLCASSFPASGNTGELFFGEGSRLTVL.

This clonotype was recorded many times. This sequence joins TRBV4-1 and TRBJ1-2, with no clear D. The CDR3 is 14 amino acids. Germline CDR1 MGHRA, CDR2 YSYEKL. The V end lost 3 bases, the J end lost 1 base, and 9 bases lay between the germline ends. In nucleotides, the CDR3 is TGCGCCAGCAGCCAGGCGGATCTTAACTATGGCTACACCTTC. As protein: CASSQADLNYGYTF.

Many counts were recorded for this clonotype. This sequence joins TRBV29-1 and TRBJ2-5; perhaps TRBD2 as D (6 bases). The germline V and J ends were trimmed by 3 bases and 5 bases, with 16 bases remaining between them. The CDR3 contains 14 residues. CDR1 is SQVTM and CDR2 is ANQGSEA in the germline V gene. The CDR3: CSVEFRGRKETQYF. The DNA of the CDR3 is TGCAGCGTTGAGTTCCGGGGGAGGAAGGAGACCCAGTACTTC. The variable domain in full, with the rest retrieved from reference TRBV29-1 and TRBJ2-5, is SAVISQKPSRDICQRGTSLTIQCQVDSQVTMMFWYRQQPGQSLTLIATANQGSEATYESGFVIDKFPISRPNLTFSTLTVSNMSPEDSSIYLCSVEFRGRKETQYFGPGTRLLVL.

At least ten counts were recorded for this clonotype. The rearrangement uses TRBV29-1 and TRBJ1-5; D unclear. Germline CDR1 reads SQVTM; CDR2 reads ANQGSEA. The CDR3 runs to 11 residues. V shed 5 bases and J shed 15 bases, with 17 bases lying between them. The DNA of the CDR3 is TGCAGCGTTAGATACGGCCCGACCATGCATTTT. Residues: CSVRYGPTMHF. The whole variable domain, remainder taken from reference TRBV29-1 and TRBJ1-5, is SAVISQKPSRDICQRGTSLTIQCQVDSQVTMMFWYRQQPGQSLTLIATANQGSEATYESGFVIDKFPISRPNLTFSTLTVSNMSPEDSSIYLCSVRYGPTMHFGDGTRLSIL.

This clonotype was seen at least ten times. Here the CDR3 reads CASSATGGLYEQYF. CDR3 nucleotide sequence: TGTGCCAGTAGTGCGACGGGAGGTTTATACGAGCAGTACTTC. The chain links TRBV19 to TRBJ2-7, with 7 bases lining up with TRBD2. The CDR3 contains 14 residues. J was trimmed by 4 bases and V by 5 bases; bases with no gene match: 8. The germline CDR1 and CDR2 sequences are LNHDA and SQIVND (reference sequence).

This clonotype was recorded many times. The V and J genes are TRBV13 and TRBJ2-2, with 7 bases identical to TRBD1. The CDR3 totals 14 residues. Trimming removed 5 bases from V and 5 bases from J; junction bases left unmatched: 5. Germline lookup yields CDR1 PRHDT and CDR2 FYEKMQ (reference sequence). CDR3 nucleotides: TGTGCCAGCAGCCAACAGGGGTCAACCGGGGAGCTGTTTTTT. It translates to CASSQQGSTGELFF.

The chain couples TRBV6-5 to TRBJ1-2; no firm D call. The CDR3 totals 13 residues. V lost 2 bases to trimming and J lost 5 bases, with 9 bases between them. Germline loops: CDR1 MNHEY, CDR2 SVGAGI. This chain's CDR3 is CASSYGQPYGYTF. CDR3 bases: TGTGCCAGCAGTTACGGCCAGCCGTATGGCTACACCTTC.

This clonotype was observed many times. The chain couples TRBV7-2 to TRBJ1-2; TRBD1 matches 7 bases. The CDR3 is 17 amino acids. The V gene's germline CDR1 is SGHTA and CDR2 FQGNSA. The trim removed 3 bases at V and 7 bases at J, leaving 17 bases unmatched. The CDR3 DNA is TGTGCCAGCAGCTTCGGGACAGACCTGGCCGGCCAGCGTGGCTACACCTTC. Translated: CASSFGTDLAGQRGYTF.